The 21 T cell receptor beta chains presented below share a single source sample, sequenced in a study of T cell responses to AZD1222 COVID-19 vaccine. Profiled with immunoSEQ multiplex PCR; TCRdb holds only in-frame clones, not every one. This sample has around 100,000 clones, with roughly 85% found just once. The specimen was peripheral blood, collected 28 days after the second AZD1222 dose. The receptors here all came from an adult who received the AZD1222 COVID-19 vaccine.

The chain links TRBV5-1 to TRBJ2-1, with D maybe TRBD1 (5 bases). The length of the CDR3 is 16 residues. Trimming cost V 5 bases and J 0 bases, with 15 bases left between them. In germline, CDR1 is SGHRS, CDR2 YFSETQ. The CDR3 sequence: CASSSQGFTSYNEQFF. The CDR3 nucleotides read TGCGCCAGCAGTTCCCAGGGCTTCACCTCCTACAATGAGCAGTTCTTC.

The chain uses TRBV24-1 and TRBJ2-5, with D perhaps TRBD1 (7 bases). The CDR3 has 14 amino acids. V lost 7 bases and J 0 bases, leaving 11 bases between the germline ends. The V gene's germline CDR1 is KGHDR and CDR2 SFDVKD. The CDR3 sequence: CATRAGGYQETQYF. The DNA of the CDR3 is TGTGCCACCAGAGCAGGGGGGTACCAAGAGACCCAGTACTTC.

The chain couples TRBV28 to TRBJ2-2; 11 nucleotides match TRBD2. This CDR3 is built from 17 residues. V shed 6 bases, J shed 1 base, and the junction held 7 bases outside the gene matches. CDR1 and CDR2 from the germline V gene are MDHEN and SYDVKM. The CDR3 reads CASRSSTSGRNTGELFF. CDR3 in DNA: TGTGCCAGCAGGTCCTCCACTAGCGGGAGGAACACCGGGGAGCTGTTTTTT.

The sample holds one count of this clone. V and J are TRBV6-5 and TRBJ1-1; D uncertain. V lost 0 bases to trimming and J lost 3 bases, with 11 bases between them. This CDR3 is built from 15 residues. In germline, CDR1 is MNHEY, CDR2 SVGAGI. DNA for the CDR3: TGTGCCAGCAGTTACTCTGGTTCTTGGGACACTGAAGCTTTCTTT. This gives the protein CASSYSGSWDTEAFF.

The CDR3 region is CASSQFLRLAGREQFF. The CDR3 DNA follows: TGCGCCAGCAGTCAATTCTTGAGACTAGCGGGGAGGGAGCAGTTCTTC. V gene TRBV23-1 combines with J gene TRBJ2-1; 11 nucleotides match TRBD2. TRBV23-1 is an ORF, with its function uncertain. This CDR3 has 16 residues. J gave up 10 bases and V 1 base, and 9 bases lay outside the gene matches.

The count of this clone is one. Here the CDR3 DNA reads TGTGCCAGCAGTGAAGAAACATCCACCTATAATTCACCCCTCCACTTT. This gives the protein CASSEETSTYNSPLHF. The chain is built from TRBV6-1 and TRBJ1-6; D uncertain. Trimming removed 1 base at V and 2 bases at J, with 9 bases between. From germline, CDR1 is MNHNS and CDR2 SASEGT. This CDR3 is built from 16 residues.

As concerns this clone: Other DNA sequences in the same sample also yield this CDR3. CDR3 region: CASSPSGDEQYF. The CDR3 nucleotides are TGTGCCAGCTCACCATCCGGGGACGAGCAGTACTTC. The chain is built from TRBV18 and TRBJ2-7; a possible D gene is TRBD2 (5 bases). Trimming left V 2 bases short and J 5 bases short, with 7 bases between. The CDR3 contains 12 residues. Per germline, CDR1 KGHSH and CDR2 LQKENI.

This chain connects TRBV6-5 to TRBJ1-1, with D perhaps matching TRBD1 (5 bases). The germline V gene has CDR1 MNHEY and CDR2 SVGAGI. Trimming pared 8 bases from V and 3 bases from J, leaving 16 bases between. The CDR3 loop spans 14 amino acids. The CDR3 sequence: CASGRWGLDTEAFF. The CDR3, as DNA: TGTGCCAGCGGACGTTGGGGGTTAGACACTGAAGCTTTCTTT.

This rearrangement joins TRBV21-1 to TRBJ2-1. TRBV21-1 is a pseudogene segment. The CDR3 is 16 amino acids. The CDR3 DNA reads as TGTGCCAGCAGCAAAGTTGACGGTTTTATTCTCAATGAGCAGTTCTTC. Translation gives CASSKVDGFILNEQFF.

A few counts support this clone. J is TRBJ2-3 and V is TRBV6-5, with unresolved D. The germline V and J ends were trimmed by 7 bases and 2 bases, with 4 bases remaining between them. Germline V gene lookup returns CDR1 MNHEY and CDR2 SVGAGI. The CDR3 runs to 11 residues. CDR3 protein: CASTHTDTQYF. The CDR3 DNA reads as TGTGCCAGCACCCACACAGATACGCAGTATTTT.

The chain uses TRBV14 and TRBJ2-7; D not resolved. Looked up from germline, CDR1 is SGHDN and CDR2 is FVKESK. CDR3 length equals 13 residues. Trimming took 4 bases from V and 3 from J, leaving 10 bases between them. The CDR3 bases are TGTGCCAGCAGCCCAAGGGTCTACTACGAGCAGTACTTC. The encoded protein is CASSPRVYYEQYF.

This sequence joins TRBV11-2 and TRBJ1-2; 7 bases align to TRBD1. This CDR3 spans 15 amino acids. After removal of 2 bases from V and 4 bases from J, the junction contained 7 bases not matched to a gene. Germline V gene sequence: CDR1 SGHAT, CDR2 FQNNGV. The CDR3, as DNA: TGTGCCAGCAGCTTAAATCCTCAGGGGGGCTATGGCTACACCTTC. It is translated as CASSLNPQGGYGYTF.

Only one count was recorded for this clone. The chain links TRBV7-2 to TRBJ2-7; 10 bases match TRBD1. Trimming took 4 bases from V and 5 from J; bases not matched to a gene: 8. Germline V gene sequence: CDR1 SGHTA, CDR2 FQGNSA. CDR3 length: 15 amino acids. This CDR3 reads CASSSPGTGENEQYF. The CDR3 nucleotides are TGTGCCAGCAGCTCGCCCGGGACAGGGGAGAACGAGCAGTACTTC.

This chain joins TRBV29-1 and TRBJ2-5, with no clear D. In germline, CDR1 is SQVTM, CDR2 ANQGSEA. V dropped 8 bases and J dropped 5 bases, with 9 bases sitting between them. This CDR3 region has 10 residues. The CDR3 loop reads CSILSETQYF. The CDR3 region has the DNA TGCAGCATCCTGTCGGAGACCCAGTACTTC.

This clone has ten or more counts. The V gene is TRBV18, the J gene TRBJ1-1; D remains ambiguous. The germline gives CDR1 KGHSH, CDR2 LQKENI. The CDR3 is made up of 13 amino acids. V was pared by 3 bases and J by 2 bases, with 7 bases between. CDR3 in amino acids: CASSPLINTEAFF. The CDR3 region has the DNA TGTGCCAGCTCACCTTTGATAAACACTGAAGCTTTCTTT.

The genes are TRBV23-1 and TRBJ1-1, with TRBD1 matching over 8 bases. TRBV23-1 is an open reading frame, and its role is uncertain. The CDR3 loop spans 16 amino acids. The J segment lost 1 base and the V segment lost 4 bases, leaving 8 bases of the junction unmatched. This CDR3 is CASSRRGQSANTEAFF. The CDR3 region has the DNA TGCGCCAGCAGTCGCAGGGGGCAGAGTGCGAACACTGAAGCTTTCTTT.

The rearrangement uses TRBV28 and TRBJ1-4; tentatively, D is TRBD1 (6 bases). V lost 2 bases to trimming and J lost 6 bases, with 13 bases between them. The CDR3 length is 15 residues. The germline V gene has CDR1 MDHEN and CDR2 SYDVKM. CDR3: CASSLRSGDYEKLFF. The CDR3 nucleotides are TGTGCCAGCAGTTTACGGTCAGGGGATTATGAAAAACTGTTTTTT.

The V gene is TRBV28, the J gene TRBJ2-2; 7 bases map to TRBD1. J was trimmed by 3 bases and V by 7 bases; bases with no gene match: 5. This CDR3 is 14 amino acids long. Germline CDR1 is MDHEN and CDR2 is SYDVKM. The CDR3 loop reads CASIPGGYTGELFF. CDR3 nucleotides: TGTGCCAGCATACCAGGGGGTTACACCGGGGAGCTGTTTTTT.

This clone was recorded only once. The chain recombines TRBV19 with TRBJ1-1; D perhaps matches TRBD1 (6 bases). Germline CDR1 reads LNHDA; CDR2 reads SQIVND (reference sequence). The CDR3 is 14 residues long. With 6 bases removed from V and 0 bases from J, the gap between germline ends came to 11 bases. Here the CDR3 reads CASSETGMNTEAFF. In nucleotides, the CDR3 is TGTGCCAGTAGCGAAACAGGGATGAACACTGAAGCTTTCTTT.

This chain connects TRBV5-6 to TRBJ1-1; no firm D call. CDR1 is SGHDT and CDR2 is YYEEEE in the germline V gene. This CDR3 comprises 13 residues. The V gene lost 4 bases and the J gene lost 3 bases, with 10 bases spanning the gap. The CDR3 loop is CASSMISYTEAFF. The CDR3 nucleotides read TGTGCCAGCAGCATGATATCGTACACTGAAGCTTTCTTT.

This sequence joins TRBV7-9 and TRBJ1-2; D is unclear. The length of the CDR3 is 15 residues. Trimming stripped 3 bases from V and 1 base from J, with 12 bases between. Germline V gene lookup returns CDR1 SEHNR and CDR2 FQNEAQ (reference sequence). The CDR3 sequence is CASSFSIGSNYGYTF. CDR3 DNA: TGTGCCAGCAGCTTCAGTATCGGGAGTAACTATGGCTACACCTTC.